What follows is one T cell receptor (beta chain) and its context. What this receptor recognizes is not known. Base qualities are not recorded, but no much larger clone differs from it by a single base. This entry belongs to a study of blood T cell repertoires in COVID-19 (dated by TCRdb to the early 2020s). Regarding the study in general: Samples covering the acute and convalescent phases of COVID-19 were provided by collaborators in the United States, Italy and Spain. HLA class I and class II types, where available, came from metadata supplied by the sample provider rather than from assay-based typing. Subjects who had been exposed to COVID-19, were actively infected with it, or had recovered from it provided the deeply sampled blood TCRbeta repertoires that made up the dataset. Nearly every sample came with metadata listing a de-identified subject ID, COVID-19 status, age in years and sex. The samples were drawn from two sources: the first 160 participants of the ongoing ImmuneRACE study, and 1,254 subjects contributed by 6 global collaborators. A freely available public database, intended as a resource for researchers studying the immune response to SARS-CoV-2, is where the repertoires were released. The prospective study material was composed of cDNA or gDNA derived from T cells, B-cell-depleted T cells, or PBMCs.

TCRbeta CDR3 regions were amplified from genomic DNA by means of the immunoSEQ Assay, a bias-controlled multiplex PCR. Turning to the authors' computational methods: Nucleated cell counts per sample were estimated from amplification of reference gene primers within the assay. To quantify the absolute abundance of each unique TCRbeta CDR3 rearrangement, sequence reads were collapsed and filtered. Productive Simpson clonality was computed per sample as the square root of Simpson's diversity index over productive rearrangements. TCRdb carries this immuneACCESS record with in-frame sequences only. Its versions omit some clonotypes, under half of them owing to an unresolved V gene in the studies checked, with the rest unexplained. That table furnishes V, J and clone size, whereas the DNA furnished D and trimming. In all, the sample holds roughly 100,000 clones, and about 85% of those were seen once. The ten largest make up under 4.5% of the sample.

The CDR1 and CDR2 encoded by the germline V gene are WSHSY and SAAADI. The trim is 6 bases for V and 1 base for J, with a gap of 9 bases between the germline ends. From the cysteine up to the phenylalanine, the CDR3 has a length of 13 residues. The DNA shown is the 39-base CDR3, in frame from base 1. The full study reports these points: Clinical and demographic metadata were provided uncurated, with the amount varying by source and participant.

Each collaborating institution followed its own protocols to collect whole blood in K2EDTA tubes. For TCRbeta analysis, collaborator samples were shipped as frozen whole blood, as isolated PBMCs, or as DNA extracted from either sample type. The sequencing sample was made of peripheral blood. The TCR comes from a man between 45 and 60 years old with acute or convalescent COVID-19. The chain employs TRBV10-2 and TRBJ2-5, with a tentative D gene TRBD2 over 5 matching bases. In nucleotides, the sequence is TGCGCCAGCAGAGAGACTACCCAAGAGACCCAGTACTTC. Its protein is CASRETTQETQYF.